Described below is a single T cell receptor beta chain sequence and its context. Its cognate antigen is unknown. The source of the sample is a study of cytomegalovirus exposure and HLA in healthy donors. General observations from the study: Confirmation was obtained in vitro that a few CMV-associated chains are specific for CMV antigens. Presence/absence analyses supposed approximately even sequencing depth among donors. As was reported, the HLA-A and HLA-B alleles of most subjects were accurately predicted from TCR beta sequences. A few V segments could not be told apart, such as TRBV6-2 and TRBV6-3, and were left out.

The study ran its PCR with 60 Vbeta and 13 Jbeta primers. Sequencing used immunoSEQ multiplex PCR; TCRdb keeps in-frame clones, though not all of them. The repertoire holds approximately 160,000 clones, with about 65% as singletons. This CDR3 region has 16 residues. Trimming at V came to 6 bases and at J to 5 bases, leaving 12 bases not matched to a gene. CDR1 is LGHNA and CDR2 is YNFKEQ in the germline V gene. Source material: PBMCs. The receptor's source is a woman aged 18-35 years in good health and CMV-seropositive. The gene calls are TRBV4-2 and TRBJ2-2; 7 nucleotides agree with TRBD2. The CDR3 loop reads CASREWRGTGTGELFF. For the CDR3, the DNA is TGTGCCAGCAGAGAATGGCGGGGGACGGGGACCGGGGAGCTGTTTTTT.